This section outlines one TCR beta chain sequence together with its context. The source of the sample is a study of cytomegalovirus exposure and HLA in healthy donors. This PCR relied on a set of 60 Vbeta primers and 13 Jbeta primers. TCRdb keeps only in-frame clones here, not all; method: immunoSEQ multiplex PCR. The table records some 160,000 clones, 80% of them present only once. There are 18 residues in the CDR3. V trimming: 4 bases; J trimming: 3 bases; junction bases outside the gene matches: 17. Per germline, CDR1 SGHKS and CDR2 YYEKEE (reference sequence). The sample consisted of PBMCs. This receptor was taken from a male donor in good health and CMV-seropositive. This chain links TRBV5-5 with TRBJ2-3; 7 nucleotides line up with TRBD2. CDR3 nucleotides: TGTGCCAGCAGCCACGGGCCGGGAGGAGGCAGGCAGACAGATACGCAGTATTTT. Translated: CASSHGPGGGRQTDTQYF.